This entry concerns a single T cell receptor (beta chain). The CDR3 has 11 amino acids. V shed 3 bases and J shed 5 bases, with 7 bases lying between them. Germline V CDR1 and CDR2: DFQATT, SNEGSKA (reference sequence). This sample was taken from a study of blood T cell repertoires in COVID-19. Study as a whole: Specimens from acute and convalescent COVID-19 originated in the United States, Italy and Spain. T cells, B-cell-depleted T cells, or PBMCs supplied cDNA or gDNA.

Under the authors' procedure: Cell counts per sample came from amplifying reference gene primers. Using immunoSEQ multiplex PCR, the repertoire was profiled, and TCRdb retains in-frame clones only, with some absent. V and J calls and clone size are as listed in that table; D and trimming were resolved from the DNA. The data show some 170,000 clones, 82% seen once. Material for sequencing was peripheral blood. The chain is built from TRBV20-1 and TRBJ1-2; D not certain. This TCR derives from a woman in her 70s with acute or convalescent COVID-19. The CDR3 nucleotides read TGCAGTGCTAGCCTTCCGTATGGCTACACCTTC. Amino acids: CSASLPYGYTF.